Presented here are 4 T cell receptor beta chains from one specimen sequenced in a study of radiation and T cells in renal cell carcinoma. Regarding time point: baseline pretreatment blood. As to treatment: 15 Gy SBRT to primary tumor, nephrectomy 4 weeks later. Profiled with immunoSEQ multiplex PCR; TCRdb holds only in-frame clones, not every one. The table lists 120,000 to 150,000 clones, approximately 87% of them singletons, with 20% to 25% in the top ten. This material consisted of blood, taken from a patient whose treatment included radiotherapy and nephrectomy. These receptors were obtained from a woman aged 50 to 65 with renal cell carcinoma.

CDR3 in DNA: TGTGCCAGCAGCCAAGATCTAGTAGTGGGAGTCCAAGAGACCCAGTACTTC. Translation gives CASSQDLVVGVQETQYF. The chain is built from TRBV4-2 and TRBJ2-5, with D tentatively TRBD2 (5 bases). The CDR3 length is 17 residues. CDR1 LGHNA and CDR2 YNFKEQ come from the germline V gene. Between the trimmed V and J ends, which lost 0 bases and 1 base, there was a span of 15 bases.

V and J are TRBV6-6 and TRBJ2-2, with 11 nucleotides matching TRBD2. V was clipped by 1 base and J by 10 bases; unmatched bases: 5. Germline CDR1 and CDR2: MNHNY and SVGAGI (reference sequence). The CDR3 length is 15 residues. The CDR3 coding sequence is TGTGCCAGCAGTTACTATAGCGGGGGGGCGCAGGAGCTGTTTTTT. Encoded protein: CASSYYSGGAQELFF.

CDR3 nucleotide sequence: TGTGCCATCAGCACTAGCGGGTATGAGCAGTTCTTC. Amino acid sequence: CAISTSGYEQFF. The chain has TRBV10-3 and TRBJ2-1, with 9 bases matching TRBD2. Germline lookup yields CDR1 ENHRY and CDR2 SYGVKD. V shed 6 bases and J 8 bases; nucleotides not matched to a gene: 2. This CDR3 has 12 amino acids.

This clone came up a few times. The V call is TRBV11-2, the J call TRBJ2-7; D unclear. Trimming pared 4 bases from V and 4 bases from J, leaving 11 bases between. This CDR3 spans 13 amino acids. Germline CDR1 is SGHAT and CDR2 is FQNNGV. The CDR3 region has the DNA TGTGCCAGCAGCTGGACGGTGACTTACGAGCAGTACTTC. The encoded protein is CASSWTVTYEQYF.